Here is one T cell receptor (beta chain) with its context. The data originate from a study of T-cell memory formation after mild COVID-19. TCRdb re-analysed the 5' RACE reads in MiXCR, keeping a single row per CDR3 protein. The sample includes fewer than 650,000 distinct CDR3 sequences, about 20% of them seen just once. Germline V gene data show CDR1 as LGHDT and CDR2 as YNNKEL (reference sequence). This CDR3 region has 16 residues. V lost 2 bases and J 2 bases, leaving 15 bases between the germline ends. The sequence derives from an adult woman who had mild COVID-19 (a few samples of this study predate the infection). Cell type and time point are not known. This chain links TRBV3-1 with TRBJ2-5, with D perhaps assigned TRBD1 or TRBD2 (5 bases each). Sequenced material: PBMCs or a T cell subset sorted from them (not recorded which). As DNA, the CDR3 is TGTGCCAGCAGCCAATGGGGCAGGGAGAGGCAAGAGACCCAGTACTTC. It encodes CASSQWGRERQETQYF.